This TCR beta chain was captured in a study of T cells after yellow fever vaccination. This clonotype was found a few times. It was through 5'RACE template switching that TCR cDNA was made, with a universal primer site and UMIs added. Using its own MiXCR run on the 5' RACE reads, TCRdb lists one record per CDR3 protein. The sample shows a few hundred thousand distinct CDR3 sequences, around 8.1% of them seen only once. The CDR3 length is 14 residues. Deletions cut 3 bases from V and 7 bases from J, with 14 bases between. The germline gives CDR1 KGHDR, CDR2 SFDVKD. This sequence was found in a man between 18 and 29 years old who received the YFV17D yellow fever vaccine. The material sequenced was PBMCs, taken about 49 days after the first yellow fever vaccination. The chain couples TRBV24-1 to TRBJ1-2; D might be TRBD1 (5 bases). CDR3 sequence reads: CATSDTSRDLGYTF. The CDR3, as DNA: TGTGCCACCAGTGATACCTCCAGGGATCTTGGCTACACCTTC.